A selection of T cell receptor beta chains follows, all from one sample in a study of T cells in tuberculosis. Here immunoSEQ multiplex PCR was the method, and the copy in TCRdb shows in-frame clones only, minus some. Of more than 35,000 clones in the sample, approximately 94% were seen once. Sequencing used PBMCs. Source of these receptors: a donor aged 10-29 years with latent tuberculosis or without tuberculosis infection. Some clones in this sample may be carry-over from other donors' samples. CDR3s include the opening cysteine and the closing phenylalanine or tryptophan. The D gene is left open where the match is weak. Rows give clone size only sometimes, using once, few, many, or a class for an expanded clone.

CDR3nt,CDR3aa,len,abundance,v_gene,j_gene,d_gene
TGTGCCAGCTCACCGGGGAGGAATCAGCCCCAGCATTTT,CASSPGRNQPQHF,13,NA,TRBV18,TRBJ1-5,NA
TGTGCCAGCAGCTTAAGAGAGGCGCAGGGCCTCCACTTT,CASSLREAQGLHF,13,NA,TRBV7-6,TRBJ1-6,NA
TGTGCCACCAGCAGAGATACAGGGCTGGCTTTCTTT,CATSRDTGLAFF,12,NA,TRBV15,TRBJ1-1,NA
TGTGCCAGCAGCCAAACTAGCGGGGAAGGTGGGGAGCTGTTTTTT,CASSQTSGEGGELFF,15,NA,TRBV14,TRBJ2-2,TRBD2
TGTGCCAGCAGTGACCGAGGGGGGGCCTCCGGGGAGCTGTTTTTT,CASSDRGGASGELFF,15,NA,TRBV6-4,TRBJ2-2,NA
TGTGCCAGTAGTATGGGAGGTCCCGTCGGGACGTACGTCTATGGCTACACCTTC,CASSMGGPVGTYVYGYTF,18,NA,TRBV19,TRBJ1-2,NA
TGTGCCAGCAGCTTAAGCGGATACACAGATACGCAGTATTTT,CASSLSGYTDTQYF,14,NA,TRBV7-3,TRBJ2-3,NA
TGCGCCAGCAGCCCGCAACAGGGCAGCACAGATACGCAGTATTTT,CASSPQQGSTDTQYF,15,NA,TRBV5-1,TRBJ2-3,NA
TGTGCCAGCAGGCGTCCTTGGGCCGAGGGTATTGGGGCCAACGTCCTGACTTTC,CASRRPWAEGIGANVLTF,18,NA,TRBV28,TRBJ2-6,NA
TGTGCCAGCAGTTTTTATAAGAACACTGAAGCTTTCTTT,CASSFYKNTEAFF,13,NA,TRBV6-5,TRBJ1-1,NA
TGTGCCAGTAGGCAGGACAAGGTAGGCGATGGGGCCAACGTCCTGACTTTC,CASRQDKVGDGANVLTF,17,once,TRBV19,TRBJ2-6,NA
TGCGCCAGCAGCTTGGATGCAGGGGGCTCTTATGGCTACACCTTC,CASSLDAGGSYGYTF,15,once,TRBV5-1,TRBJ1-2,TRBD1
TGTGCCAGCAGCCTCAATACCGGGTCCGAAGCTTTCTTT,CASSLNTGSEAFF,13,NA,TRBV11-3,TRBJ1-1,NA
TGTGCCAGCAGCCCCGGGACAGGGCGGCTTTGGGACGAGCAGTACTTC,CASSPGTGRLWDEQYF,16,NA,TRBV27,TRBJ2-7,TRBD1
TGCGCCAGCAGCTTGGGACAGCACTATGGCTACACCTTC,CASSLGQHYGYTF,13,NA,TRBV5-1,TRBJ1-2,NA
TGTGCCAGCAGCTTAGCGAGGGGGAGCCGGCAGGGGGTGGCCAACGTCCTGACTTTC,CASSLARGSRQGVANVLTF,19,NA,TRBV11-2,TRBJ2-6,TRBD1
TGCGCCAGCAGCCAAGGGACAGTAAACACCGGGGAGCTGTTTTTT,CASSQGTVNTGELFF,15,NA,TRBV4-3,TRBJ2-2,NA
TGTGCCAGCAGCAGGTCGGGACAGGGGGCCTACGAGCAGTACTTC,CASSRSGQGAYEQYF,15,NA,TRBV27,TRBJ2-7,TRBD1
TGCGCCAGCGCGAAGACAGGCACCATGAACACTGAAGCTTTCTTT,CASAKTGTMNTEAFF,15,NA,TRBV5-1,TRBJ1-1,NA
TGTGCCTGGACCCTGGACAGTTTCTATGGCTACACCTTC,CAWTLDSFYGYTF,13,NA,TRBV30,TRBJ1-2,NA
TGTGCCAGCAGCTTGCCGGGACAGGGAGTTGATGGCTACACCTTC,CASSLPGQGVDGYTF,15,NA,TRBV5-5,TRBJ1-2,TRBD1
TGTGCCAGCAGCCCGGGGATCTCTGGAAACACCATATATTTT,CASSPGISGNTIYF,14,NA,TRBV6-1,TRBJ1-3,NA
TGTGCCAGCAGCGCCGGACAGGGCACTGAAGCTTTCTTT,CASSAGQGTEAFF,13,NA,TRBV7-2,TRBJ1-1,TRBD1
TGCGCCAGCAGCAATCAGGGGGGCGATGGCTACACCTTC,CASSNQGGDGYTF,13,NA,TRBV4-3,TRBJ1-2,TRBD1
TGTGCCAGCAGCCCGAGGTCCCCGGTAAACTATGGCTACACCTTC,CASSPRSPVNYGYTF,15,NA,TRBV14,TRBJ1-2,NA
TGTGCCAGCTCATCGACAGGGAATGGCTGGACAAATCAGCCCCAGCATTTT,CASSSTGNGWTNQPQHF,17,NA,TRBV18,TRBJ1-5,TRBD1
TGTGCCAGCTCATTGGGACAGAATGAAAAACTGTTTTTT,CASSLGQNEKLFF,13,NA,TRBV18,TRBJ1-4,TRBD1
TGTGCCAGCAGCCAAGAGCAGGTCTCTGGAAACACCATATATTTT,CASSQEQVSGNTIYF,15,once,TRBV4-2,TRBJ1-3,NA
TGTGCCAGCAGCAAGACAGCGGGGGACTACACCTTC,CASSKTAGDYTF,12,NA,TRBV7-2,TRBJ1-2,NA
TGTGCCACCTCGGCCACGGAGAACTATGGCTACACCTTC,CATSATENYGYTF,13,NA,TRBV6-1,TRBJ1-2,NA
TGTGCCAGCAGCCCCCCTGGCCCGATCTTGTCGGTTTCAGGGGGGATCTCCTACGAGCAGTACTTC,CASSPPGPILSVSGGISYEQYF,22,NA,TRBV16,TRBJ2-7,NA
TGTGCCAGTTGTCGGGACATCAACTATGGCTACACCTTC,CASCRDINYGYTF,13,NA,TRBV19,TRBJ1-2,NA
TGTGCCAGTAGCGGGGGGGCCCTGTACACCGGGGAGCTGTTTTTT,CASSGGALYTGELFF,15,once,TRBV19,TRBJ2-2,TRBD2
TGTGCCAGCAGAATTTCCCCTAGGACAGGGGACGAAGGCTACACCTTC,CASRISPRTGDEGYTF,16,NA,TRBV27,TRBJ1-2,TRBD1
TGCGCCAGCAGCTTATTCACTCATTTCACCGGGGAGCTGTTTTTT,CASSLFTHFTGELFF,15,NA,TRBV5-1,TRBJ2-2,NA
TGTGCCAGCAGCTTCTCGGACAGGGCAAATCAGCCCCAGCATTTT,CASSFSDRANQPQHF,15,NA,TRBV7-2,TRBJ1-5,TRBD1
TGTGCTAGTGGTTTGGTGTTCAGTGAAGCTTTCTTT,CASGLVFSEAFF,12,NA,TRBV12-5,TRBJ1-1,NA
TGCAGCGGCGCCGGGACAGGGTATCCCGGGGAGCTGTTTTTT,CSGAGTGYPGELFF,14,NA,TRBV29-1,TRBJ2-2,TRBD1
TGTGCCAGCAGCCCACGGGGTAACGAGCAGTACTTC,CASSPRGNEQYF,12,once,TRBV7-6,TRBJ2-7,NA
TGTGCCAGCACCCTGGGGGGTACAGGGGACACCGGGGAGCTGTTTTTT,CASTLGGTGDTGELFF,16,NA,TRBV7-9,TRBJ2-2,NA
TGTGCCAGCAGCGGTTCTGTTACGGGCTCTGGAAACACCATATATTTT,CASSGSVTGSGNTIYF,16,once,TRBV7-2,TRBJ1-3,NA
TGCGCCAGCAGCCAACGGGACAGCACATCTAGTGAGCAGTTCTTC,CASSQRDSTSSEQFF,15,once,TRBV5-1,TRBJ2-1,TRBD1
TGTGCCAGCAGTTTATTGGCAGGACAAGAGACCCAGTACTTC,CASSLLAGQETQYF,14,NA,TRBV28,TRBJ2-5,NA
TGTGCCAGCAGCTCTTCCGGGGGGCCCCAAGAGACCCAGTACTTC,CASSSSGGPQETQYF,15,NA,TRBV11-2,TRBJ2-5,NA